This record concerns one T cell receptor beta chain sequence. Its antigen remains unidentified. Generated by immunoSEQ multiplex PCR, the TCRdb table keeps only in-frame clones and is missing some. In all, the sample yields more than 8,000 clones. The record originates from a study of synovial regulatory T cells in juvenile arthritis. Overall study: One patient received methotrexate plus infliximab; one lacked treatment information. Study-level findings and limits: Synovial Treg CDR3 sequences overlapped more with iaTregs than other circulating Tregs.

Donors were around 11 juvenile idiopathic arthritis patients with active disease, 3 polyarticular and 8 oligoarticular. The receptor was isolated from a donor aged 2 to 35 with juvenile idiopathic arthritis. Sequences were obtained from Treg cells from blood. The sample's subset: remaining (HLA-DR-negative) circulating blood Treg cells.

The CDR3 here is CASKPGTDTQYF. This chain connects TRBV6-1 to TRBJ2-3; TCRdb names TRBD2, which stays unverified in the absence of DNA. Germline CDR1 is MNHNS and CDR2 is SASEGT. The CDR3 is 12 amino acids. No DNA appears here.